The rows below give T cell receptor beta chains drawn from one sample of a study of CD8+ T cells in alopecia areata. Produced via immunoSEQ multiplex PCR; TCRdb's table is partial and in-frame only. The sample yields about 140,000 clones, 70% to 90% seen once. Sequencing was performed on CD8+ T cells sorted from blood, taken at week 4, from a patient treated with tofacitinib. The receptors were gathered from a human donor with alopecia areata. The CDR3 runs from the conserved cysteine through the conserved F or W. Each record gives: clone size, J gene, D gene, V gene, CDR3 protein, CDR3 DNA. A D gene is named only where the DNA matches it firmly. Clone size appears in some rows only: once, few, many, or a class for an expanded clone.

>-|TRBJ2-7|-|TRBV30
CAWKTQEPEQYF
TGTGCCTGGAAAACACAGGAGCCCGAGCAGTACTTC
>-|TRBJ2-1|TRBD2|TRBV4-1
CASSLGLAAYNEQFF
TGCGCCAGCAGCCTAGGACTAGCGGCCTACAATGAGCAGTTCTTC
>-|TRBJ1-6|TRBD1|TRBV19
CATWTGGDSPLHF
TGTGCCACCTGGACAGGTGGGGATTCACCCCTCCACTTT
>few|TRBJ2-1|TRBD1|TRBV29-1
CSGTLTGVGEQFF
TGCAGCGGGACACTGACAGGGGTGGGTGAGCAGTTCTTC
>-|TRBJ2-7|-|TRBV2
CASRTAVRETYEQYF
TGTGCCAGCAGAACCGCCGTGAGGGAAACCTACGAGCAGTACTTC
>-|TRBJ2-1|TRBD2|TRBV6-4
CASSDLAGAPYNEQFF
TGTGCCAGCAGTGACCTAGCGGGAGCTCCGTACAATGAGCAGTTCTTC
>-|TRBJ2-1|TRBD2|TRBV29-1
CSVDSRGDYNEQFF
TGCAGCGTTGATAGTCGGGGGGATTACAATGAGCAGTTCTTC
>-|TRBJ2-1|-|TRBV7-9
CASSLDGYNEQFF
TGTGCCAGCAGCCTGGACGGCTACAATGAGCAGTTCTTC
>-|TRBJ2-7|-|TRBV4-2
CASSQEGVGTAYEQYF
TGTGCCAGCAGCCAAGAGGGGGTGGGGACCGCCTACGAGCAGTACTTC
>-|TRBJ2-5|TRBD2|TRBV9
CASSPSGTQETQYF
TGTGCCAGCAGCCCTAGCGGAACACAAGAGACCCAGTACTTC
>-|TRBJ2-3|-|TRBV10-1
CASSLTNTDTQYF
TGCGCCAGCAGCCTGACTAACACAGATACGCAGTATTTT
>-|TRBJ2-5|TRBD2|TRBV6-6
CASLASGRREETQYF
TGTGCCAGCTTGGCTAGCGGGAGGAGAGAAGAGACCCAGTACTTC
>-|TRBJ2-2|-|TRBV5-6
CASSYYPGELFF
TGTGCCAGCAGCTACTACCCCGGGGAGCTGTTTTTT
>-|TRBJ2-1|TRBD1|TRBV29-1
CSVEDPGQEYNEQFF
TGCAGCGTAGAAGACCCGGGACAGGAATACAATGAGCAGTTCTTC
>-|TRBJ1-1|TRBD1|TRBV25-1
CASSLQGASPEAFF
TGTGCCAGCAGCCTACAGGGGGCAAGCCCTGAAGCTTTCTTT
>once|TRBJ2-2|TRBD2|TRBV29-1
CSVVPSGSNTGELFF
TGCAGCGTTGTCCCTAGCGGGTCGAACACCGGGGAGCTGTTTTTT
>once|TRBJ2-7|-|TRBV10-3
CAISDNPLGTLLYEQYF
TGTGCCATCAGTGATAACCCCCTCGGGACACTGCTTTACGAGCAGTACTTC
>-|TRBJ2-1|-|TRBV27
CASSPFSYNEQFF
TGTGCCAGCAGTCCATTCTCCTACAATGAGCAGTTCTTC
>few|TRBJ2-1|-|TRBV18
CASSATAGGSLDEQFF
TGTGCCAGCTCCGCCACGGCGGGTGGCAGTTTGGATGAGCAGTTCTTC
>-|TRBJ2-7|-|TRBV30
CAWSQNYEQYF
TGTGCCTGGAGTCAGAACTACGAGCAGTACTTC
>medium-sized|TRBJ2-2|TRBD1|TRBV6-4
CASSGQGDTGELFF
TGTGCCAGCAGTGGACAGGGGGACACCGGGGAGCTGTTTTTT
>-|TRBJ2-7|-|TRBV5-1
CASSLEWGDYEQYF
TGCGCCAGCAGCTTGGAATGGGGAGACTACGAGCAGTACTTC
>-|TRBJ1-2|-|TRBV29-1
CSARTRKRDGYTF
TGCAGCGCGCGAACCAGGAAACGGGATGGCTACACCTTC
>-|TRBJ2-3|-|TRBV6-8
CACSVPAGGTKNTQYF
TGTGCCTGCTCGGTTCCCGCCGGGGGCACGAAGAATACGCAGTATTTT
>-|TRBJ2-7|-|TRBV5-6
CASSAASYEQYF
TGTGCCAGCAGCGCCGCAAGCTACGAGCAGTACTTC
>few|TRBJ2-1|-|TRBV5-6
CASSPSGEQFF
TGTGCCAGCAGCCCTTCGGGGGAGCAGTTCTTC
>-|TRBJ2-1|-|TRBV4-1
CASSQDRDEQFF
TGCGCCAGCAGCCAAGATCGAGATGAGCAGTTCTTC
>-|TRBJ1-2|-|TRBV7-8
CASSSGAPYGYTF
TGTGCCAGCAGCTCGGGCGCGCCTTATGGCTACACCTTC
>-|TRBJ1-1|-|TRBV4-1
CASSLRTGPMNTEAFF
TGCGCCAGCAGCCTGAGGACGGGCCCTATGAACACTGAAGCTTTCTTT
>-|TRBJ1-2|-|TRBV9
CASSVDRDYGYTF
TGTGCCAGCAGCGTAGACAGAGACTATGGCTACACCTTC
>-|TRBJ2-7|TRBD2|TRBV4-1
CASSQDSGGAYEQYF
TGTGCCAGCAGCCAAGATAGCGGGGGGGCTTACGAGCAGTACTTC
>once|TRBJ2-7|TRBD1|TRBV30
CAWSGGQGYEQYF
TGTGCCTGGAGTGGGGGACAGGGCTACGAGCAGTACTTC
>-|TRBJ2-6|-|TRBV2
CASSARIPPSGANVLTF
TGTGCCAGCAGTGCGAGAATACCGCCCTCTGGGGCCAACGTCCTGACTTTC
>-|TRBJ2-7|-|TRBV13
CASSPGTTGEQYF
TGTGCCAGCAGCCCTGGGACCACGGGGGAGCAGTACTTC
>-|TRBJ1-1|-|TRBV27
CASSVNLNTEAFF
TGTGCCAGCAGTGTTAATCTGAACACTGAAGCTTTCTTT
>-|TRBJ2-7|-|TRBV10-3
CASSASPSQAPYEQYF
TGTGCCAGCAGCGCCTCCCCCTCTCAAGCCCCCTACGAGCAGTACTTC
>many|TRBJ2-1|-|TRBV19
CASSYDWSSYNEQFF
TGTGCCAGTAGTTATGATTGGAGCTCCTACAATGAGCAGTTCTTC
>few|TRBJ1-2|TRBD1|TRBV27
CASSLTKNRGGYTF
TGTGCCAGCAGTTTGACAAAAAACAGGGGAGGCTACACCTTC
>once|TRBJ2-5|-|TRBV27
CASSLGETQYF
TGTGCCAGCAGTCTGGGAGAGACCCAGTACTTC
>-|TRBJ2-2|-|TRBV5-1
CASTTGLAVTGELFF
TGCGCCAGTACAACAGGGCTCGCGGTCACCGGGGAGCTGTTTTTT
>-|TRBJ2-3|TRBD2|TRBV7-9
CASSLVLASGTLDTQYF
TGTGCCAGCAGCTTAGTATTGGCTAGCGGGACCTTAGATACGCAGTATTTT
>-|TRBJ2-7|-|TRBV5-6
CASSQWGGAGEQYF
TGTGCCAGCAGCCAGTGGGGTGGCGCGGGCGAGCAGTACTTC